Ten or more counts support the clone carrying this T cell receptor (beta chain). This sample stems from a study of T cells in Graves' hyperthyroidism and ophthalmopathy. Patients showing uncontrolled infection, other autoimmune disease, pregnancy or lactation were ineligible. Together with thyroid ultrasound, orbital computed tomography, serum thyroxine and TRAb, clinical symptoms were used for diagnoses. Using 10 ml of fresh peripheral blood, PBMCs were prepared. Trimming pared 6 bases from V and 6 bases from J, leaving 20 bases between. Germline CDR1 DFQATT, CDR2 SNEGSKA (reference sequence). The CDR3 has 14 amino acids. Authors of the study amplified TCR beta CDR3 regions from RNA transcripts. The HTBI primer set was used in a first-round RT-PCR of the TCR CDR3. TCRdb redid the calling of the multiplex PCR reads with MiXCR, one entry per CDR3 protein. The data show approximately 600,000 distinct CDR3 sequences, with about 14% seen just once and more than 5% held by the top ten.

The V gene is TRBV20-1, the J gene TRBJ1-2, with D maybe TRBD1 (5 bases). This clonotype was sampled from a woman aged 25 to 39 with Graves' hyperthyroidism that later progressed to Graves' ophthalmopathy. The sample was blood. The CDR3 loop reads CSAYDSRGRNGYTF. For the CDR3, the DNA is TGCAGTGCGTATGACAGTCGGGGAAGAAATGGCTACACCTTC.